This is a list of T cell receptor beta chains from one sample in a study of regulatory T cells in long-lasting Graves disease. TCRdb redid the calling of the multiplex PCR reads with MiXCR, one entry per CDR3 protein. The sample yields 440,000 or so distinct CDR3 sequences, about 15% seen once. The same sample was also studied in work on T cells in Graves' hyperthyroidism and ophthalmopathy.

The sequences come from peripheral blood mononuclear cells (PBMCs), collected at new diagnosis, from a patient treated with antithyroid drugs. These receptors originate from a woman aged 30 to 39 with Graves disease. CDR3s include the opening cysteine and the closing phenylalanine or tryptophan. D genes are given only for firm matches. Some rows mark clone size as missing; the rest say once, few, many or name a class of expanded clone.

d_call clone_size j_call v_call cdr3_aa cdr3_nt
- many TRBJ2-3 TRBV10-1 CASSESDLGGEDTQYF TGCGCCAGCAGTGAGTCTGATTTAGGGGGGGAAGATACGCAGTATTTT
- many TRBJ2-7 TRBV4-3 CASSQERGSSYEQYF TGCGCCAGCAGCCAAGAGCGCGGTAGCTCCTACGAGCAGTACTTC
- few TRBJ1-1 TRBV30 CAWSNTARVLTEAFF TGTGCCTGGAGCAACACCGCAAGGGTTTTGACTGAAGCTTTCTTT
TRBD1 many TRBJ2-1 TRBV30 CAWTGQVYNEQFF TGTGCCTGGACGGGACAGGTCTACAATGAGCAGTTCTTC
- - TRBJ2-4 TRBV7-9 CASSLVGAAKNIQYF TGTGCCAGCAGCTTAGTGGGGGCGGCCAAAAACATTCAGTACTTC
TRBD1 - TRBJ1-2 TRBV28 CASSLRGQASYGYTF TGTGCCAGCAGTCTAAGGGGGCAAGCCTCCTATGGCTACACCTTC
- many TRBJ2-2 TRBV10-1 CASSGYTGELFF TGCGCCAGCAGTGGCTACACCGGGGAGCTGTTTTTT
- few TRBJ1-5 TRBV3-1 CASSQARGGTGMNQPQHF TGTGCCAGCAGCCAAGCTCGAGGCGGAACAGGGATGAATCAGCCCCAGCATTTT
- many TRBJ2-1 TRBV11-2 CASSIQASARNEQFF TGTGCCAGCAGCATTCAGGCTAGCGCCCGCAATGAGCAGTTCTTC
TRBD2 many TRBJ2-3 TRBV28 CASQLAGSTDTQYF TGTGCCAGTCAACTAGCGGGAAGCACAGATACGCAGTATTTT
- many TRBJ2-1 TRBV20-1 CSARVGSGYSSYNEQFF TGCAGTGCTAGAGTGGGTAGCGGCTACAGCTCCTACAATGAGCAGTTCTTC
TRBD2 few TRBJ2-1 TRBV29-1 CSVVPTSGLYNEQFF TGCAGCGTTGTGCCCACTAGCGGCCTTTACAATGAGCAGTTCTTC
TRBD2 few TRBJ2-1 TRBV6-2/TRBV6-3 CASSQTSGSYSYNEQFF TGTGCCAGCAGTCAAACTAGCGGGAGTTACTCCTACAATGAGCAGTTCTTC
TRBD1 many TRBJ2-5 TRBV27 CASSSGGGTQYF TGTGCCAGCAGTTCAGGGGGCGGGACCCAGTACTTC
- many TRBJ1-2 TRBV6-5 CASSYPGANYGYTF TGTGCCAGCAGTTACCCCGGAGCTAACTATGGCTACACCTTC
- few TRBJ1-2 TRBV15 CATSRDMGDYGYTF TGTGCCACCAGCAGAGATATGGGTGACTATGGCTACACCTTC
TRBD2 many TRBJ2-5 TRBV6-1 CASSPLSGRFKETQYF TGTGCCAGCAGTCCACTTAGCGGGAGGTTTAAGGAGACCCAGTACTTC
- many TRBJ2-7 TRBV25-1 CASSPGHVSYEQYF TGTGCCAGCAGTCCGGGACACGTATCCTACGAGCAGTACTTC
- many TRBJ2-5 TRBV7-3 CASSSKPTRHIYPGALETQYF TGTGCCAGCAGCTCCAAACCTACCCGTCACATCTACCCCGGTGCCCTAGAGACCCAGTACTTC
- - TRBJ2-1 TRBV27 CASSYDEEQFF TGTGCCAGCAGTTATGACGAGGAGCAGTTCTTC
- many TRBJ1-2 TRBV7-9 CASSLGLLYGYTF TGTGCCAGCAGCTTAGGACTCCTCTATGGCTACACCTTC
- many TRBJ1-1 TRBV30 CAWSDLPGHSRRAFF TGTGCCTGGAGTGATCTTCCGGGACATTCGAGGAGAGCTTTCTTT
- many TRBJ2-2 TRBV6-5 CASSLGGTELFF TGTGCCAGCAGTTTAGGGGGGACGGAGCTGTTTTTT
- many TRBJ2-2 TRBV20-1 CSARDIKNTGELFF TGCAGTGCTAGAGATATAAAGAACACCGGGGAGCTGTTTTTT
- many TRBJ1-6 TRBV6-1 CASSRGGSPLHF TGTGCCAGCAGTAGGGGAGGATCACCCCTCCACTTT
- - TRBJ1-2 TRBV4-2 CASSQVGQQGGYTF TGTGCCAGCAGCCAAGTGGGCCAGCAGGGTGGCTACACCTTC
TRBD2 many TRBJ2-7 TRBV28 CASVEGTRDYEQYF TGTGCCAGCGTGGAAGGGACTAGAGATTACGAGCAGTACTTC
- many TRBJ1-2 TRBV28 CATTENYGYTF TGTGCCACCACAGAAAACTATGGCTACACCTTC
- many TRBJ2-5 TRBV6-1 CASSLWRAGSQYF TGTGCCAGCAGCCTTTGGAGGGCCGGGTCCCAGTACTTC
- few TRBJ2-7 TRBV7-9 CASSPGVLSSYEQYF TGTGCCAGCAGCCCCGGGGTCCTTAGCTCCTACGAGCAGTACTTC
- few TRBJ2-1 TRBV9 CASSFGGNSYNEQFF TGTGCCAGCAGCTTCGGGGGTAACTCCTACAATGAGCAGTTCTTC
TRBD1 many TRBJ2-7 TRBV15 CATSRDRGQGNEQYF TGTGCCACCAGCAGAGATCGGGGACAGGGAAACGAGCAGTACTTC
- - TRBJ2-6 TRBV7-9 CASSIPWGTRTTSGANVLTF TGTGCCAGCAGCATCCCATGGGGGACCCGGACAACCTCTGGGGCCAACGTCCTGACTTTC
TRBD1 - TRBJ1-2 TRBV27 CASSLTLTGNYGYTF TGTGCCAGCAGTCTAACCCTGACAGGGAACTATGGCTACACCTTC
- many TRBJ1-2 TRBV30 CAWSRRLMGYGYTF TGTGCCTGGAGCCGCCGACTGATGGGGTATGGCTACACCTTC
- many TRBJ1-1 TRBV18 CASSPERYPMNTEAFF TGTGCCAGCTCACCAGAGCGTTACCCCATGAACACTGAAGCTTTCTTT
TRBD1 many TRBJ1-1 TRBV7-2 CASRPGGLTEAFF TGTGCCAGCAGACCAGGGGGACTTACTGAAGCTTTCTTT
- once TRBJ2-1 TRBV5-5 CASSLEGDGTYNEQFF TGTGCCAGCAGCTTGGAGGGGGACGGTACCTACAATGAGCAGTTCTTC
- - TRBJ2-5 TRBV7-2 CASRNKTGAEETQYF TGTGCCAGCAGGAATAAAACGGGGGCTGAAGAGACCCAGTACTTC
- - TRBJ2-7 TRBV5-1 CASSLQPVGGTVGEQYF TGCGCCAGCAGCTTACAACCGGTGGGTGGTACAGTCGGGGAGCAGTACTTC
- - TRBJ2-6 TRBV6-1 CAIRTGANVLTF TGTGCCATTCGGACTGGGGCCAACGTCCTGACTTTC
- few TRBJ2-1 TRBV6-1 CASSRTKRGEQFF TGTGCCAGCAGCAGAACGAAAAGGGGGGAGCAGTTCTTC
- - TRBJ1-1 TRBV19 CASRRGGTLIAEAFF TGTGCCAGTCGGCGAGGAGGGACCTTAATCGCTGAAGCTTTCTTT
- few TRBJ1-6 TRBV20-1 CSASVDIYNSPLHF TGCAGTGCTAGTGTGGACATCTATAATTCACCCCTCCACTTT
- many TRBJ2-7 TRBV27 CASSQRGQPYEQYF TGTGCCAGCAGTCAACGCGGACAGCCCTACGAGCAGTACTTC
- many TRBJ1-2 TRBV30 CAWTQTRVGYTF TGTGCCTGGACCCAGACGAGAGTTGGCTACACCTTC